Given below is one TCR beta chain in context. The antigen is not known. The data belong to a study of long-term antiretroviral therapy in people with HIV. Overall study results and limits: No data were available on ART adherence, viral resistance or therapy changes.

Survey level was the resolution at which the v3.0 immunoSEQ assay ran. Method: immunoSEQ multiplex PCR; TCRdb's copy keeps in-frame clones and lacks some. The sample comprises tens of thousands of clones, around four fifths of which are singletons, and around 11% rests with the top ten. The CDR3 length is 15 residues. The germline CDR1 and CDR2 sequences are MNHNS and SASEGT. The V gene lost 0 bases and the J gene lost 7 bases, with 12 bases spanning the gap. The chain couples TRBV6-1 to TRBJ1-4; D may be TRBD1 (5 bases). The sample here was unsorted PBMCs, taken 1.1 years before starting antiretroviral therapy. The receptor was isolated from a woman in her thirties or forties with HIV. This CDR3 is CASSEAPGSREKLFF. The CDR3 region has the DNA TGTGCCAGCAGTGAAGCGCCAGGGTCACGTGAAAAACTGTTTTTT.